This record looks at one TCR beta chain sequence and its context. Its specificity is not known. Using immunoSEQ multiplex PCR, the repertoire was profiled, and TCRdb retains in-frame clones only, with some absent. The sample includes 110,000 to 150,000 clones, 80% to 90% of them seen just once. These data belong to a study of T cell responses to AZD1222 COVID-19 vaccine. Background on the study: Second-dose intervals near 4 or 12 weeks were combined.

V lost 9 bases to trimming and J lost 6 bases, with 8 bases between them. There are 10 residues in the CDR3. Germline lookup yields CDR1 KGHDR and CDR2 SFDVKD. The study's findings and limits: A mostly white British donor set with more females was recruited, and clonal diversity was possibly underestimated. Spike-specific TCR breadth and depth went up after people got two AZD1222 doses.

Specimen: peripheral blood, collected on day 0 of AZD1222 vaccination. The source is an adult in good health. This chain connects TRBV24-1 to TRBJ2-7; D is unclear. The DNA for the CDR3 is TGTGCCACCTTCGGGCTCGAGCAGTACTTC. Its translation is CATFGLEQYF.